This section outlines one TCR beta chain sequence together with its context. Its specificity is not known. Assay used: immunoSEQ multiplex PCR; TCRdb lists only in-frame clones, some missing. The repertoire includes approximately 5,100 clones, roughly four fifths of them detected once, and about 9.7% sits in the top ten. CDR3 size: 13 residues. Trimming took 5 bases from V and 1 from J, leaving 11 bases between them. Germline CDR1 and CDR2: GTSNPN and SVGIG (reference sequence). The source of the sample is a study of tumor-infiltrating lymphocytes in localized non-small cell lung cancer. Whole-study context: The cohort mixed smokers and never-smokers, several histologies, and some post-neoadjuvant-chemotherapy samples.

Study-level findings and limits: TCR sequencing covered a subset of patients with enough tissue. IM1 and IM2 tumors showed no difference in T-cell fraction.

Sequencing input: lung tumor tissue. This clonotype was sampled from a human donor with non-small cell lung cancer. V is TRBV30 and J is TRBJ2-5, with D perhaps matching TRBD1 (6 bases). CDR3 nucleotides: TGTGCCTGGGGGACACAGGTCCAAGAGACCCAGTACTTC. This gives the protein CAWGTQVQETQYF.